This T cell receptor (beta chain) was found in a study of vaccination and CD4 T cells after COVID-19. Background on the study: Some control cultures received a CEFX pool, which served as the positive control. Others received an HIV-1 Nef pool or no peptide. Study-wide results and caveats: Convalescent patients displayed spike mono-reactivity in 304 of 307 vaccine-specific clones.

As for treatment: roughly 11-day PBMC culture with coronavirus spike peptide pools or control peptides (ViraFEST assay). Harvesting of the unexposed donor's CD4+ T cells predated the COVID-19 pandemic (2011-2018). ViraFEST relied on peptide pools to expand antigen-specific T cells; the TCRs were sequenced afterward. As to this clonotype: Its antigen is still unknown.

At the Johns Hopkins FTIC core, DNA taken from cultured CD4+ T cells was sequenced by way of the Oncomine TCR Beta short-read assay. TCRdb reanalysed the PCR reads using MiXCR and keeps one entry per CDR3 protein. The table records thousands of distinct CDR3 sequences, approximately 50% of them present only once. The TCR comes from a human donor in good health. Source material: CD4+ T cells from blood, cultured in vitro.

CDR3 residues: CASSAGSSPTEAFF. The CDR3 nucleotides read TGCGCCAGCAGTGCGGGGAGCAGCCCAACTGAAGCTTTCTTT. J is TRBJ1-1 and V is TRBV5-1; no firm D call. Trimming pared 5 bases from V and 5 bases from J, leaving 16 bases between. CDR3 length equals 14 residues. The V gene's germline CDR1 is SGHRS and CDR2 YFSETQ.